Listed below are T cell receptor beta chains from one sample, sequenced in a study of cytomegalovirus exposure and HLA in healthy donors. The assay was immunoSEQ multiplex PCR, and TCRdb's table has in-frame clones only and misses some. The top ten hold around 1.6% of the sample, which has about 190,000 clones, roughly 80% seen once. The sample consisted of PBMCs. The receptors here all came from a woman aged 45-65 years in good health and CMV-seronegative. Each CDR3 is given without its conserved first and last residue. Part of the rows lack a size; the others show once, few, many or a class for expanded clones.

clone size	V gene	CDR3 protein
NA	TRBV28	ASSFPHPQGTAF
NA	TRBV4-3	ASSQAGTNNSPLH
NA	TRBV7-2	ASSLSGEGEQY
once	TRBV19	ASSIAAQATNEKLF
NA	TRBV5-4	ASSLGRVDGELF
NA	TRBV5-4	ASSFAGFTEAF
NA	TRBV7-9	ASSRQTDTQY
NA	TRBV5-1	ASSFTGDSGNTIY
once	TRBV6-6	ASSYGSGGQETRY
NA	TRBV13	ASSLNRLEKLF
NA	TRBV5-4	ASSFRTVTNGYT
NA	TRBV15	ATSRDRQQNEKLF
NA	TRBV19	ASSLIGMGYT
NA	TRBV9	ASSVEGGVSYNEQF
NA	TRBV7-3	ASSLTAGDGGYT
NA	TRBV5-1	ASSPRTGTEREQY
NA	TRBV6-5	ASSSRRSNTEAF
once	TRBV11-3	ASSLGAATNTEAF
NA	TRBV6-1	ASSAGTVHYYEQY
NA	TRBV7-9	ASSFSSSTDTQY
NA	TRBV6-1	ASSEALGTPNEQF
NA	TRBV28	ASSLEDSQETQY
NA	TRBV19	ASSQRQAGVEKLF
NA	TRBV5-1	ASSPDRPGQPQH
few	TRBV12-5	ASGLVSSSGANVLT
NA	TRBV4-3	ASSQGPVTEAF